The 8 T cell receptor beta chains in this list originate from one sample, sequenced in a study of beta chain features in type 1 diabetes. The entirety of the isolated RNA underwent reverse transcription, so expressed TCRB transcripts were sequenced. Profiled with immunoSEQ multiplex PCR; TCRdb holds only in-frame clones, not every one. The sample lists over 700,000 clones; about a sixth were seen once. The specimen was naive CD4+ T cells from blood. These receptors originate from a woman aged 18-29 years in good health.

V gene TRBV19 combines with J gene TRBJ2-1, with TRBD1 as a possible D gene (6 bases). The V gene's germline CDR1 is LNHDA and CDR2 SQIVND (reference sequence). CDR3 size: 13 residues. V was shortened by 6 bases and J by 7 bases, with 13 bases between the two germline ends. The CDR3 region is CASRTGTKNEQFF. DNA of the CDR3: TGTGCCAGTAGGACCGGGACAAAGAATGAGCAGTTCTTC.

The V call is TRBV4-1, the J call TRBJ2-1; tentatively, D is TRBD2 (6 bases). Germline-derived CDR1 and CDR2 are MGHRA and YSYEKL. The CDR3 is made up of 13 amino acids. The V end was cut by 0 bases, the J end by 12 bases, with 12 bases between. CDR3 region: CASSQEIELAQFF. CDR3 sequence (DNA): TGCGCCAGCAGCCAAGAGATTGAACTAGCGCAGTTCTTC.

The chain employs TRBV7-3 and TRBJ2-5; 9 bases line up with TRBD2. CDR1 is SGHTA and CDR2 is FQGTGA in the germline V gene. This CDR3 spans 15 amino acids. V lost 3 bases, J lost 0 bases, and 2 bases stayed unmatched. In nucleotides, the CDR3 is TGTGCCAGCAGCTTGGCGGGAGGGTACCAAGAGACCCAGTACTTC. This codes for CASSLAGGYQETQYF.

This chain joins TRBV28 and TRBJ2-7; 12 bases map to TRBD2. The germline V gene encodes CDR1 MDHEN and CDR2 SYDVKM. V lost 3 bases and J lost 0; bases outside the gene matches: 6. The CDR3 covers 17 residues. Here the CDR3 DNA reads TGTGCCAGCAGTTTGGAACTAGCGGGAGGAATCTCCTACGAGCAGTACTTC. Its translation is CASSLELAGGISYEQYF.

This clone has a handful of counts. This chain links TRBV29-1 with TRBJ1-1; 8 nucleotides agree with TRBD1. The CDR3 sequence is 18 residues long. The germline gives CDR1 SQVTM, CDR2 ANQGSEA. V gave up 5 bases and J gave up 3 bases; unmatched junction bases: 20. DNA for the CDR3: TGCAGCGTTCATAAAGGGTTCGGGACAGGATACAGGGACACTGAAGCTTTCTTT. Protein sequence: CSVHKGFGTGYRDTEAFF.

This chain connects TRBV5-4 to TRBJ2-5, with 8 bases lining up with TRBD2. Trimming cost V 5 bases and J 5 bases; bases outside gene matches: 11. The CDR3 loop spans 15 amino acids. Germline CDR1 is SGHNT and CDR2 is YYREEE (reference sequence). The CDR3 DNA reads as TGTGCCAGCAGTTCGACCGGGACTAGAGATGAGACCCAGTACTTC. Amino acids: CASSSTGTRDETQYF.

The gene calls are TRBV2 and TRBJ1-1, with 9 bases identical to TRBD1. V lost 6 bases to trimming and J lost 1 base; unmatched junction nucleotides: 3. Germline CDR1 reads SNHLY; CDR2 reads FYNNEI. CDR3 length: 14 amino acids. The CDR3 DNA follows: TGTGCCAGCAGGATGGGACAGGGGAACACTGAAGCTTTCTTT. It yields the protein CASRMGQGNTEAFF.

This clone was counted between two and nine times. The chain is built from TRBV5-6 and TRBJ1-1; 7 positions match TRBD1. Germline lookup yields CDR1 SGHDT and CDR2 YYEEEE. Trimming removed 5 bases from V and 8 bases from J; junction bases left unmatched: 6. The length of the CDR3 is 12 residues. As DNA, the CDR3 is TGTGCCAGCAGTCGACAGGGTGTAGAAGCTTTCTTT. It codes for CASSRQGVEAFF. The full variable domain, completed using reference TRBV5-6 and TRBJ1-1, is DAGVTQSPTHLIKTRGQQVTLRCSPKSGHDTVSWYQQALGQGPQFIFQYYEEEERQRGNFPDRFSGHQFPNYSSELNVNALLLGDSALYLCASSRQGVEAFFGQGTRLTVV.